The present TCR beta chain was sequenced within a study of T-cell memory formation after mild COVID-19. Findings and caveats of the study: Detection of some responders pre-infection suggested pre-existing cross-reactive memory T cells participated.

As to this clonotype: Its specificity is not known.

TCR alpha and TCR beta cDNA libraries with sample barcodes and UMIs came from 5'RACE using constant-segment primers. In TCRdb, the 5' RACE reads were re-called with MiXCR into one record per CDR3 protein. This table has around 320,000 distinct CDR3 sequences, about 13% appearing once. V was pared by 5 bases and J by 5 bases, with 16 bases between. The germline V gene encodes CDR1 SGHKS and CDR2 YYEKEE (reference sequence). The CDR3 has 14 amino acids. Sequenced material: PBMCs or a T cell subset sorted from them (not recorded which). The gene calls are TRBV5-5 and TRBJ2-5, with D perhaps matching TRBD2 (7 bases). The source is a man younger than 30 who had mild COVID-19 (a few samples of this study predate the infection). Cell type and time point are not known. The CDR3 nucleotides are TGTGCCAGCAGGATGGGGGGGGCAGGGGAGACCCAGTACTTC. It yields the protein CASRMGGAGETQYF.